This T cell receptor (beta chain) derives from a study of blood T cell repertoires in COVID-19. Study-wide context: Sources were T cells, B-cell-depleted T cells, or PBMCs; the material itself was cDNA or gDNA.

Living in 24 US areas, the participants were between roughly 18 and 90 years of age. The ends lost 6 bases at V and 6 bases at J; junction bases unmatched: 9. The CDR3 has 15 amino acids. The V gene's germline CDR1 is MNHEY and CDR2 SVGAGI. The data were produced by immunoSEQ multiplex PCR, yet TCRdb's version contains in-frame clones alone and is incomplete. The data contain over 200,000 clones, 88% of them singletons. This clonotype was obtained from a woman aged 25 to 45 who had been exposed to COVID-19. Sample: PBMCs or T cells enriched from blood (not recorded which). V gene TRBV6-5 combines with J gene TRBJ1-4; 8 nucleotides line up with TRBD1. The CDR3 reads CASSRRDRLDEKLFF. The CDR3 DNA reads TGTGCCAGCAGCCGACGGGACAGGCTAGATGAAAAACTGTTTTTT.